Sequencing of this TCR beta chain was carried out in a study of tumor and adjacent non-tumor tissue in lung cancer. Study summary: Each sample yielded about 4.17 million productive TCRbeta reads on average.

RNA was extracted from bulk tissue without any cell sorting. Distant lung tissue was collected more than 3 cm away from the tumor edge. Newly diagnosed lung cancer patients had thoracic surgery in China, August–late 2014, without prior chemotherapy. Points from the study as a whole: Compared with tumor, normal lung showed significantly lower TCR diversity. Top 100 clones took a larger repertoire share in normal lung.

A note on this clonotype: Antigen specificity is unknown.

Trimming cost V 5 bases and J 0 bases, with 14 bases left between them. Germline values: CDR1 SGHNT, CDR2 YYREEE (reference sequence). The CDR3 is 15 residues long. TCRbeta libraries were built with three rounds of nested PCR, modified from ARM-PCR. TCRdb re-called the multiplex PCR reads through MiXCR, storing one row per CDR3 protein. This repertoire shows roughly 74,000 distinct CDR3 sequences, 76% found once; its top ten account for around 40%. The sequencing input was distant non-tumor lung tissue. V usage is TRBV5-4 and J usage is TRBJ2-5, with D possibly being TRBD2 (5 bases). This TCR came from an older man with non-small cell lung cancer. DNA for the CDR3: TGTGCCAGCAGGCTAGGGAGTGGGAACCAAGAGACCCAGTACTTC. This sequence encodes CASRLGSGNQETQYF.